These T cell receptor beta chains were read from a single sample in a study of OX40 agonist ivuxolimab in advanced cancers. TCRdb keeps only in-frame clones here, not all; method: immunoSEQ multiplex PCR. The sample records 90,000 to 100,000 clones, about 91% being singletons. The sequencing used CD4+ or CD8+ T cells sorted from blood, collected in a trial of the OX40 agonist ivuxolimab. The receptors were gathered from an adult with an advanced solid tumor such as melanoma, head and neck, liver or kidney cancer. Both conserved end residues are part of each CDR3. A D gene is named only where the DNA matches it firmly. Only some rows state a clone size, as once, few, many or a class for expanded clones.

clone size | J gene | V gene | D gene | CDR3 protein | CDR3 DNA
. | TRBJ2-5 | TRBV6-5 | TRBD1 | CASSYPGQGYETQYF | TGTGCCAGCAGTTATCCTGGACAGGGCTATGAGACCCAGTACTTC
. | TRBJ2-7 | TRBV9 | TRBD2 | CASSVEGLAAAYEQYF | TGTGCCAGCAGCGTAGAGGGACTAGCGGCCGCCTACGAGCAGTACTTC
. | TRBJ2-5 | TRBV27 | TRBD2 | CASSWGLAGGETQYF | TGTGCCAGCAGTTGGGGACTAGCCGGGGGAGAGACCCAGTACTTC
. | TRBJ2-1 | TRBV19 | TRBD2 | CASSILYSGSSYNEQFF | TGTGCCAGTAGTATACTGTATAGCGGGAGCTCCTACAATGAGCAGTTCTTC
. | TRBJ2-4 | TRBV23-1 | . | CASSLIAKNIQYF | TGCGCCAGCAGTTTAATAGCCAAAAACATTCAGTACTTC
. | TRBJ2-1 | TRBV7-8 | . | CASSLVSVVGSAAYNEQFF | TGTGCCAGCAGCTTAGTATCGGTGGTCGGGTCAGCAGCCTACAATGAGCAGTTCTTC
. | TRBJ2-7 | TRBV30 | TRBD1 | CAWSIETGKVF | TGTGCCTGGAGTATTGAGACAGGGAAGGTATTC
. | TRBJ1-5 | TRBV2 | . | CASSAQGLDQPQHF | TGTGCCAGCTCCGCCCAGGGCCTAGATCAGCCCCAGCATTTT
. | TRBJ2-7 | TRBV18 | . | CASSHGPSYEQYF | TGTGCCAGCTCACATGGCCCTTCCTACGAGCAGTACTTC
. | TRBJ1-1 | TRBV6-5 | . | CASSYLNPREAEAFF | TGTGCCAGCAGTTACCTTAATCCCCGGGAGGCTGAAGCTTTCTTT
. | TRBJ2-3 | TRBV18 | TRBD1 | CASSPPIGQDTDTQYF | TGTGCCAGCTCACCACCGATCGGACAGGACACAGATACGCAGTATTTT
. | TRBJ2-7 | TRBV7-3 | . | CASSVTGSYEQYF | TGTGCCAGCAGCGTCACAGGTTCCTACGAGCAGTACTTC
. | TRBJ1-5 | TRBV27 | . | CASSLRAWAGGREPQHF | TGTGCCAGCAGTTTAAGAGCGTGGGCGGGCGGTAGAGAGCCCCAGCATTTT
. | TRBJ1-4 | TRBV9 | . | CASSVGVYDEKLFF | TGTGCCAGCAGCGTAGGAGTGTATGATGAAAAACTGTTTTTT
. | TRBJ1-4 | TRBV20-1 | . | CSASREILRF | TGCAGTGCTAGTAGGGAGATATTACGGTTT
. | TRBJ1-1 | TRBV7-9 | . | CASSPDIRNTEAFF | TGTGCCAGCAGCCCGGACATACGGAACACTGAAGCTTTCTTT
. | TRBJ2-5 | TRBV27 | TRBD1 | CASRGQSSQTQYF | TGTGCCAGCAGGGGACAGTCTTCGCAGACCCAGTACTTC
. | TRBJ1-3 | TRBV25-1 | . | CASSDQSGFSGNTIYF | TGTGCCAGCAGTGATCAATCGGGGTTCTCTGGAAACACCATATATTTT
. | TRBJ2-5 | TRBV5-4 | . | CASSFPGPAETQYF | TGTGCCAGCAGCTTTCCCGGACCCGCGGAGACCCAGTACTTC
. | TRBJ2-3 | TRBV11-2 | . | CASSHRRAEDTDTQYF | TGTGCCAGCAGCCATAGGAGGGCGGAGGACACAGATACGCAGTATTTT
. | TRBJ1-1 | TRBV27 | TRBD1 | CASSLAGTGSAEAFF | TGTGCCAGCAGTTTAGCCGGGACAGGGAGCGCCGAAGCTTTCTTT
. | TRBJ2-1 | TRBV19 | TRBD1 | CASSMGQGAGNEQFF | TGTGCCAGTAGTATGGGTCAGGGGGCAGGGAATGAGCAGTTCTTC
. | TRBJ2-2 | TRBV10-3 | . | CAIGAGVTGELFF | TGTGCCATCGGTGCAGGGGTCACCGGGGAGCTGTTTTTT
. | TRBJ2-3 | TRBV11-3 | . | CASSLVRSLQGTDTQYF | TGTGCCAGCAGCTTAGTTCGTTCCCTCCAAGGCACAGATACGCAGTATTTT
once | TRBJ2-5 | TRBV7-9 | . | CASTLVEDRTQTQYF | TGTGCCAGCACCTTGGTAGAGGACAGAACACAGACCCAGTACTTC
. | TRBJ2-2 | TRBV14 | . | CASSQEWGHDTGELFF | TGTGCCAGCAGCCAAGAGTGGGGCCACGACACCGGGGAGCTGTTTTTT
. | TRBJ2-7 | TRBV6-1 | . | CASSPRGETLYF | TGTGCCAGCAGTCCAAGGGGGGAAACCCTGTACTTC
. | TRBJ2-6 | TRBV30 | . | CAWSGPGGSGANVLTF | TGTGCCTGGAGTGGGCCTGGGGGCTCTGGGGCCAACGTCCTGACTTTC
. | TRBJ2-1 | TRBV9 | TRBD2 | CASSVGLAGDEQFF | TGTGCCAGCAGCGTAGGACTAGCGGGGGATGAGCAGTTCTTC
. | TRBJ1-1 | TRBV6-5 | TRBD1 | CASTRADRGKTEAFF | TGTGCCAGCACCCGAGCGGACAGGGGAAAAACTGAAGCTTTCTTT
once | TRBJ2-2 | TRBV9 | . | CASSGRGSLSTGELFF | TGTGCCAGCAGCGGTAGGGGATCATTGAGCACCGGGGAGCTGTTTTTT
. | TRBJ2-7 | TRBV28 | . | CAIQTSDSYEQYF | TGTGCCATTCAGACATCAGACTCCTACGAGCAGTACTTC
few | TRBJ2-1 | TRBV19 | TRBD2 | CASTPSGRAGNEQFF | TGTGCCAGTACCCCTAGCGGGAGGGCCGGCAATGAGCAGTTCTTC
. | TRBJ2-7 | TRBV28 | . | CASSLQGRKQYF | TGTGCCAGCAGTTTACAGGGGCGGAAGCAGTACTTC